What follows are 22 T cell receptor beta chains derived from one specimen sequenced in a study of blood T cell repertoires in COVID-19. Using immunoSEQ multiplex PCR, the repertoire was profiled, and TCRdb retains in-frame clones only, with some absent. The profile shows fewer than 200,000 clones, 80% to 90% of them singletons. The material sequenced was PBMCs or T cells enriched from blood (not recorded which). The receptors stem from a young woman who had recovered from COVID-19.

This clone was detected only once. The chain employs TRBV24-1 and TRBJ2-5, with TRBD2 matching over 10 bases. Trimming took 4 bases from V and 4 from J; bases not matched to a gene: 11. CDR1 KGHDR and CDR2 SFDVKD come from the germline V gene. The CDR3 has 17 residues. The DNA for the CDR3 is TGTGCCACCAGTGACCCGGGGGAAGCGGGGGGGCGAGAGACCCAGTACTTC. This codes for CATSDPGEAGGRETQYF.

The table lists this clone with a count of one. The rearrangement joins TRBV5-8 to TRBJ1-2; TRBD1 aligns across 7 bases. V gave up 1 base and J gave up 6 bases; unmatched junction bases: 9. The CDR3 covers 15 residues. Germline CDR1 is SGHTS and CDR2 is YDEGEE. The CDR3 loop is CASSLLRQGLDGYTF. DNA for the CDR3: TGTGCCAGCAGCTTGTTGAGACAGGGTCTCGATGGCTACACCTTC.

The chain uses TRBV6-5 and TRBJ1-1; 8 bases match TRBD1. The CDR3 is made up of 16 amino acids. Trimming removed 2 bases from V and 1 base from J; junction bases left unmatched: 6. Germline V gives CDR1 MNHEY, CDR2 SVGAGI. CDR3 in amino acids: CASSYVATGANTEAFF. The CDR3 coding sequence is TGTGCCAGCAGTTACGTCGCGACAGGGGCGAACACTGAAGCTTTCTTT.

The chain is built from TRBV28 and TRBJ1-3; TRBD1 agrees at 7 bases. Trimming at V came to 10 bases and at J to 0 bases, leaving 6 bases not matched to a gene. Germline V gene lookup returns CDR1 MDHEN and CDR2 SYDVKM. The CDR3 spans 14 residues. The CDR3 DNA sequence: TGTGCCACCCTGACAGGGCTCTCTGGAAACACCATATATTTT. This translates into CATLTGLSGNTIYF.

The chain joins TRBV5-5 to TRBJ2-7, with 7 bases identical to TRBD1. The germline CDR1 and CDR2 sequences are SGHKS and YYEKEE (reference sequence). The J segment lost 2 bases and the V segment lost 7 bases, leaving 15 bases of the junction unmatched. The CDR3 covers 16 residues. The chain's CDR3 is CASGLDPGQSTYEQYF. The CDR3 nucleotides read TGTGCCAGCGGGCTGGACCCGGGACAGTCGACCTACGAGCAGTACTTC.

The chain employs TRBV6-5 and TRBJ1-6; no clear D gene. V shed 4 bases and J shed 9 bases, with 10 bases lying between them. This CDR3 is built from 13 residues. Germline V gene lookup returns CDR1 MNHEY and CDR2 SVGAGI. CDR3 coding DNA: TGTGCCAGCAGTTCGCGATACAGTTCACCCCTCCACTTT. Its protein is CASSSRYSSPLHF.

The chain recombines TRBV5-1 with TRBJ1-2; D is possibly TRBD1 (5 bases). Trimming took off 0 bases at V and 8 bases at J, with 17 bases between the two ends. CDR1 and CDR2 from the germline V gene are SGHRS and YFSETQ. CDR3 size: 15 residues. In DNA form, the CDR3 reads TGCGCCAGCAGCTTGGATTTGGGGGGGATTGGAGGCTACACCTTC. As protein: CASSLDLGGIGGYTF.

This sequence joins TRBV9 and TRBJ2-1; 9 bases map to TRBD2. Germline lookup yields CDR1 SGDLS and CDR2 YYNGEE. V was pared by 0 bases and J by 7 bases, with 11 bases of the junction left unmatched. The CDR3 loop spans 17 amino acids. The CDR3 here is CASSVVGVGLAVNEQFF. CDR3 nucleotides: TGTGCCAGCAGCGTAGTGGGGGTGGGACTAGCTGTGAATGAGCAGTTCTTC.

This clone has a handful of counts. This chain links TRBV2 with TRBJ1-1, with 7 bases aligning to TRBD1. The V gene end was trimmed by 3 bases and the J gene end by 3 bases; junction bases not matched to a gene: 4. CDR3 length: 14 amino acids. Germline assignment: CDR1 SNHLY and CDR2 FYNNEI. CDR3 sequence: CASSDQGVHTEAFF. In nucleotides, the CDR3 is TGTGCCAGCAGTGATCAGGGGGTCCACACTGAAGCTTTCTTT.

V and J are TRBV7-3 and TRBJ1-1; D is unresolved. Germline V gene lookup returns CDR1 SGHTA and CDR2 FQGTGA. V lost 5 bases, J lost 4 bases, and 11 bases lay in between. The CDR3 spans 13 residues. The CDR3 sequence is CASSPTVITEAFF. In DNA form, the CDR3 reads TGTGCCAGCAGCCCTACCGTCATCACTGAAGCTTTCTTT.

The rearrangement joins TRBV30 to TRBJ1-6; possibly TRBD1 for D (5 bases). Germline V lookup: CDR1 GTSNPN, CDR2 SVGIG (reference sequence). This CDR3 comprises 15 residues. Between the trimmed V and J ends, which lost 8 bases and 4 bases, there was a span of 18 bases. The CDR3 is CAGRETGLYNSPLHF. The CDR3 bases are TGTGCCGGACGGGAGACGGGACTTTATAATTCACCCCTCCACTTT.

This chain joins TRBV28 and TRBJ2-7; 10 positions agree with TRBD1. This CDR3 region has 15 residues. V dropped 6 bases and J dropped 1; count of bases not matched to a gene: 6. Germline assignment: CDR1 MDHEN and CDR2 SYDVKM. Here the CDR3 reads CASRTGGADSYEQYF. The CDR3 region has the DNA TGTGCCAGCAGGACAGGGGGCGCAGATTCCTACGAGCAGTACTTC.

This chain joins TRBV10-1 and TRBJ2-3; 8 bases map to TRBD2. CDR1 and CDR2 (germline): WNHNN, SYGVQD (reference sequence). The CDR3 covers 15 residues. J gave up 2 bases and V 7 bases, and 8 bases lay outside the gene matches. The CDR3 spells CASNTGTRNTDTQYF. CDR3 in DNA: TGCGCCAGCAACACCGGGACTAGGAACACAGATACGCAGTATTTT.

The J gene is TRBJ1-1, the V gene TRBV6-1, with 10 bases identical to TRBD1. The V gene's germline CDR1 is MNHNS and CDR2 SASEGT. The CDR3 spans 16 residues. V was clipped by 4 bases and J by 3 bases; unmatched bases: 8. CDR3 protein: CASSASLGQGDTEAFF. The CDR3 DNA reads TGTGCCAGCAGTGCATCTCTTGGACAGGGGGACACTGAAGCTTTCTTT.

The V call is TRBV27, the J call TRBJ1-5, with a possible D match to TRBD1 (5 bases). The CDR3 contains 14 residues. The germline V gene has CDR1 MNHEY and CDR2 SMNVEV (reference sequence). Trimming pared 2 bases from V and 4 bases from J, leaving 9 bases between. CDR3 loop: CASSLNRLNQPQHF. As DNA, the CDR3 is TGTGCCAGCAGTTTAAACAGGCTGAATCAGCCCCAGCATTTT.

The chain uses TRBV5-8 and TRBJ2-3; perhaps TRBD2 as D (5 bases). There are 12 residues in the CDR3. Germline CDR1 SGHTS, CDR2 YDEGEE. Between the trimmed V and J ends, which lost 4 bases and 6 bases, there was a span of 9 bases. For the CDR3, the DNA is TGTGCCAGCAGCGAGGTAGCGGATACGCAGTATTTT. Its protein is CASSEVADTQYF. The full variable domain, in which reference TRBV5-8 and TRBJ2-3 provide the parts outside the CDR3, is EAGVTQSPTHLIKTRGQQATLRCSPISGHTSVYWYQQALGLGLQFLLWYDEGEERNRGNFPPRFSGRQFPNYSSELNVNALELEDSALYLCASSEVADTQYFGPGTRLTVL.

The CDR3 coding sequence is TGTGCCAGCACCTCTATGCGGAACACCGGGGAGCTGTTTTTT. Translation gives CASTSMRNTGELFF. The chain recombines TRBV27 with TRBJ2-2; the D is unclear. The length of the CDR3 is 14 residues. Germline loops: CDR1 MNHEY, CDR2 SMNVEV (reference sequence). Trimming shortened V by 7 bases and J by 1 base, and 10 bases separated the two germline ends.

This chain connects TRBV12-3 or TRBV12-4 to TRBJ2-2, with 8 bases that match TRBD1. This CDR3 is 13 amino acids long. With 8 bases clipped from V and 1 base from J, the junction kept 0 bases outside the gene matches. This CDR3 is CASGQGNTGELFF. The CDR3 DNA reads as TGTGCCAGCGGACAGGGGAACACCGGGGAGCTGTTTTTT.

The chain carries TRBV7-9 and TRBJ2-7, with 8 positions matching TRBD1. V gave up 3 bases and J gave up 0 bases; unmatched junction bases: 4. The CDR3 is 15 amino acids. Germline values: CDR1 SEHNR, CDR2 FQNEAQ (reference sequence). This CDR3 reads CASSFGQGVSYEQYF. The CDR3 DNA reads TGTGCCAGCAGCTTTGGACAGGGTGTCTCCTACGAGCAGTACTTC.

The V gene is TRBV3-1 (or the pseudogene TRBV3-2), the J gene TRBJ1-6, with D maybe TRBD1 (5 bases). The CDR3 is 16 amino acids. V lost 4 bases and J 0 bases, leaving 10 bases between the germline ends. CDR1 is LGHDT, CDR2 YNNKEL, per germline (reference sequence). CDR3 coding DNA: TGTGCCAGCAGCCTTCTCGACAGCTCCTATAATTCACCCCTCCACTTT. Its protein product is CASSLLDSSYNSPLHF.

V is TRBV27 and J is TRBJ1-5; the D gene is possibly TRBD1 (5 bases). The germline CDR1 and CDR2 sequences are MNHEY and SMNVEV (reference sequence). The CDR3 extends over 16 amino acids. Trimming took 1 base from V and 2 from J, leaving 12 bases between them. CDR3 bases: TGTGCCAGCAGTTTATGGGCGGGGGATGGCAATCAGCCCCAGCATTTT. It translates to CASSLWAGDGNQPQHF.

CDR3 sequence: CASSPGQGTNTGELFF. As DNA, the CDR3 is TGTGCCAGCAGCCCCGGACAGGGAACGAACACCGGGGAGCTGTTTTTT. V and J are TRBV7-2 and TRBJ2-2, with 8 positions matching TRBD1. This CDR3 has 16 residues. Germline V gene lookup returns CDR1 SGHTA and CDR2 FQGNSA. V lost 5 bases to trimming and J lost 0 bases; unmatched junction nucleotides: 5.